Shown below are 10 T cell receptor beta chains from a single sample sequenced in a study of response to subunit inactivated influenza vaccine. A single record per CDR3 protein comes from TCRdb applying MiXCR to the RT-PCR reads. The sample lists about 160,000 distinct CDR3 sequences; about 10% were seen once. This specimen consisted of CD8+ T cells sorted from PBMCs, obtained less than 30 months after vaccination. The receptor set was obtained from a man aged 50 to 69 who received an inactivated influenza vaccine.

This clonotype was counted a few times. In DNA form, the CDR3 reads TGCAGTGCTCCAGGGGAGCCGGGCTACACCTTC. It encodes CSAPGEPGYTF. The chain is built from TRBV20-1 and TRBJ1-2; possible D gene TRBD1, 6 bases. The CDR3 extends over 11 amino acids. Germline loops: CDR1 DFQATT, CDR2 SNEGSKA (reference sequence). The V end was cut by 5 bases, the J end by 8 bases, with 12 bases between.

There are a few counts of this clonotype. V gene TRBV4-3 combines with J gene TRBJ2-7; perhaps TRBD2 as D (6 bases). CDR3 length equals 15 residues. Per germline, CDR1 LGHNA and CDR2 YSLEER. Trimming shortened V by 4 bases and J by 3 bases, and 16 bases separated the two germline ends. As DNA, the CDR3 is TGCGCCAGCAGCCCAGGAAAAGGAGGGTACTACGAGCAGTACTTC. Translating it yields CASSPGKGGYYEQYF.

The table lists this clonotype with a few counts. The CDR3 sequence: CASIQDYTTDTQYF. The CDR3 nucleotides read TGTGCCAGCATCCAAGATTACACCACAGATACGCAGTATTTT. The gene calls are TRBV12-3 or TRBV12-4 and TRBJ2-3, with D hard to call. The CDR3 has 14 amino acids. The V end was cut by 7 bases, the J end by 2 bases, with 13 bases between.

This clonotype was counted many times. This CDR3 reads CASSFYRAQETQYF. In nucleotides, the CDR3 is TGTGCCAGCAGTTTTTACAGAGCTCAAGAGACCCAGTACTTC. The V and J genes are TRBV12-3 or TRBV12-4 and TRBJ2-5, with D hard to call. V shed 3 bases and J shed 2 bases, with 10 bases lying between them. The CDR3 length is 14 residues.

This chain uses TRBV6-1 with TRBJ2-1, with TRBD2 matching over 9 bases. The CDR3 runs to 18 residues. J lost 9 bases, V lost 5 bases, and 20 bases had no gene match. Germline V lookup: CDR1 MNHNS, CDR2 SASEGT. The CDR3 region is CASSQGAPAVAGDGEQFF. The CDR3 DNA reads TGTGCCAGCAGTCAAGGGGCTCCCGCGGTAGCGGGAGACGGTGAGCAGTTCTTC.

CDR3 sequence (DNA): TGTGCCAGCGGGCAGAGCTCCTACAATGAGCAGTTCTTC. This codes for CASGQSSYNEQFF. The chain links TRBV6-1 to TRBJ2-1; D unclear. In germline, CDR1 is MNHNS, CDR2 SASEGT. The CDR3 sequence is 13 residues long. V shed 8 bases and J shed 0 bases, with 8 bases lying between them.

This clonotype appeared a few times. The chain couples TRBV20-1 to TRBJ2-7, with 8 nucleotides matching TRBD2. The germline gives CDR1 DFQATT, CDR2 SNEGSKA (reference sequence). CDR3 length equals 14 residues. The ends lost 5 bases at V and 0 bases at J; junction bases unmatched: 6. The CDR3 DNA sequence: TGCAGTGCTCAACTAGCGGAGAGCTCCTACGAGCAGTACTTC. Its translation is CSAQLAESSYEQYF.

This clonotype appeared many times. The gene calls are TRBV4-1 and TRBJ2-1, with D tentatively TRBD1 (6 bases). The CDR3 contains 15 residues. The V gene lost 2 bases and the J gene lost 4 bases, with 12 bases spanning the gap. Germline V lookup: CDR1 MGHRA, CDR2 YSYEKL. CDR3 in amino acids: CASSQQRDTYNEQFF. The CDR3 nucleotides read TGCGCCAGCAGCCAACAACGGGACACATACAATGAGCAGTTCTTC.

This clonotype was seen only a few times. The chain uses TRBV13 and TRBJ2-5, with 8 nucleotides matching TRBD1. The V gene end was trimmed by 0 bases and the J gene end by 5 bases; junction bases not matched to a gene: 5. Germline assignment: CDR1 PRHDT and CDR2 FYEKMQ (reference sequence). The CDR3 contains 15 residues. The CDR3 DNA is TGTGCCAGCAGCTTAGGACAGGGGGAGGTGGAGACCCAGTACTTC. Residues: CASSLGQGEVETQYF.

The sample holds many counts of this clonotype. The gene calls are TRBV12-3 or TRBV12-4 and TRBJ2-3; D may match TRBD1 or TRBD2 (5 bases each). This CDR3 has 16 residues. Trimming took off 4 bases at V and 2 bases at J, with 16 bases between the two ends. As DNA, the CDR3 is TGTGCCAGCAGTTCGAGAGCGGACAAGTACACAGATACGCAGTATTTT. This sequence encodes CASSSRADKYTDTQYF.